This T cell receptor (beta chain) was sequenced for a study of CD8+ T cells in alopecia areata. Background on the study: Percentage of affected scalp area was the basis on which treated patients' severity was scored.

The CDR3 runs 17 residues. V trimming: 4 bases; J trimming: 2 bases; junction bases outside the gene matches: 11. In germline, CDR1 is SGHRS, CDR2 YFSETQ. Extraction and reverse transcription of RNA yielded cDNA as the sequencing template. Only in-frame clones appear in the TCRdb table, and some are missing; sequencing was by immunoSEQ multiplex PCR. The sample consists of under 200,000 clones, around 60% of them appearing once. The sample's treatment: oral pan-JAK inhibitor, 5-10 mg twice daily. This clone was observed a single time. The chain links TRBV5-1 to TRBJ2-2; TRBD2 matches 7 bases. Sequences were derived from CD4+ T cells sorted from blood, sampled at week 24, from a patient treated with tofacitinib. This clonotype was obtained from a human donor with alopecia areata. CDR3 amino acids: CASSPLSGGLNTGELFF. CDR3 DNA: TGCGCCAGCAGCCCGTTGTCGGGGGGTCTAAACACCGGGGAGCTGTTTTTT.